The rows below give T cell receptor beta chains drawn from one sample of a study of T cell responses to AZD1222 COVID-19 vaccine. Sequenced by immunoSEQ multiplex PCR; TCRdb stores in-frame clones only, minus some. The table shows tens of thousands of clones, with under 90% occurring only once. The sample here was peripheral blood, taken 28 days after the second AZD1222 dose. These receptors were collected from an adult who received the AZD1222 COVID-19 vaccine. CDR3s include the opening cysteine and the closing phenylalanine or tryptophan. D genes are given only for firm matches. Clone size is given for some rows only: seen once, a few or many times, or a class if the clone is expanded.

>NA|TRBD2|16|TRBV7-2|TRBJ2-1
TGTGCCAGCACAGGCGGGACTACAAACTCCTACAATGAGCAGTTCTTC
CASTGGTTNSYNEQFF
>NA|NA|14|TRBV5-4|TRBJ1-3
TGTGCCAGCAGCTCCTCCGAAACCGGAAACACCATATATTTT
CASSSSETGNTIYF
>few|NA|16|TRBV24-1|TRBJ2-3
TGTGCCACCAGTGATAACCGGACTCCTGGCACAGATACGCAGTATTTT
CATSDNRTPGTDTQYF
>once|TRBD1|15|TRBV19|TRBJ2-1
TGTGCCAGTAGTCCGGAGGGACAGGCCTACAATGAGCAGTTCTTC
CASSPEGQAYNEQFF
>NA|NA|15|TRBV6-5|TRBJ1-4
TGTGCCAGCAGTTACTCGAGTAGCAGGGGTGAAAAACTGTTTTTT
CASSYSSSRGEKLFF
>once|TRBD1|15|TRBV5-4|TRBJ2-5
TGTGCCAGCAGCTTGATGACAGGGTACCAAGAGACCCAGTACTTC
CASSLMTGYQETQYF
>NA|NA|13|TRBV5-1|TRBJ1-4
TGCGCCAGCAGCCGGGGGACTAATGAAAAACTGTTTTTT
CASSRGTNEKLFF
>NA|NA|16|TRBV11-2|TRBJ1-3
TGTGCCAGCAGCTCGTGGGACAACCCCACTGGAAACACCATATATTTT
CASSSWDNPTGNTIYF
>NA|NA|13|TRBV10-3|TRBJ2-5
TGTGCCATCAGTGAACTAGCTCAAGAGACCCAGTACTTC
CAISELAQETQYF
>few|NA|15|TRBV6-1|TRBJ2-7
TGTGCCAGCAGTGAACTGGGGGCTATGGGCCGGGAGCAGTACTTC
CASSELGAMGREQYF
>once|NA|16|TRBV3-1/TRBV3-2|TRBJ1-5
TGTGCCAGCAGCCAAGAATGGGACAAGAGCAATCAGCCCCAGCATTTT
CASSQEWDKSNQPQHF
>NA|NA|13|TRBV9|TRBJ1-5
TGTGCCAGCAGCGTCGCCCCCTCGCGGCCCCAGCATTTT
CASSVAPSRPQHF
>few|TRBD1|15|TRBV19|TRBJ1-5
TGTGCCAGTAGTATATCCCCGGGACAGGATCAGCCCCAGCATTTT
CASSISPGQDQPQHF
>NA|TRBD1|17|TRBV28|TRBJ1-2
TGTGCCAGCAGTTTTGGAGACGACAGGGGGCGTTTGGATGGCTACACCTTC
CASSFGDDRGRLDGYTF
>NA|TRBD2|16|TRBV28|TRBJ2-7
TGTGCCAGCAGTCCACCTAGCGGGGGTAACCCCTACGAGCAGTACTTC
CASSPPSGGNPYEQYF
>NA|TRBD1|15|TRBV29-1|TRBJ1-2
TGCAGCGTTGAAGGGGACAGGTTTTTTCAAAAAGGCTACACCTTC
CSVEGDRFFQKGYTF
>NA|NA|13|TRBV3-1/TRBV3-2|TRBJ1-4
TGTGCCAGTGGTGCAGCAACTAATGAAAAACTGTTTTTT
CASGAATNEKLFF
>NA|TRBD1|15|TRBV19|TRBJ2-1
TGTGCCAGTAGAGGGACAGGGGGAGCCTACAATGAGCAGTTCTTC
CASRGTGGAYNEQFF
>NA|TRBD1|15|TRBV28|TRBJ1-2
TGTGCCAGCAGCCGAACCCTACAGGGGGCCCATGGCTACACCTTC
CASSRTLQGAHGYTF
>NA|NA|13|TRBV7-2|TRBJ1-1
TGTGCCAGCAGCTTAGCGGCTCGGGGTGAAGCTTTCTTT
CASSLAARGEAFF
>once|NA|15|TRBV5-1|TRBJ1-2
TGCGCCAGCAGCTTGGAGGGGCAGGTCTTCGGTGGCTACACCTTC
CASSLEGQVFGGYTF
>NA|NA|13|TRBV28|TRBJ1-5
TGTGCCAGCAGTTGGACAGGCAATCAGCCCCAGCATTTT
CASSWTGNQPQHF
>NA|NA|17|TRBV2|TRBJ1-4
TGTGCCAGCACTATGCATCCGTCAGGGTTTCGTGATGAAAAACTGTTTTTT
CASTMHPSGFRDEKLFF
>NA|NA|15|TRBV6-5|TRBJ2-5
TGTGCCAGCAGAGATCCGGGACGGCGCCAAGAGACCCAGTACTTC
CASRDPGRRQETQYF
>NA|NA|14|TRBV7-9|TRBJ1-6
TGTGCCAGCAGCTCTACGGGCGTGAATTCACCCCTCCACTTT
CASSSTGVNSPLHF
>NA|NA|15|TRBV6-5|TRBJ1-4
TGTGCCAGCAGTTACTTGGGGTTAACTAATGAAAAACTGTTTTTT
CASSYLGLTNEKLFF
>NA|TRBD1|17|TRBV7-2|TRBJ2-3
TGTGCCAGCAGCCTCCTAAGGGGGACAGGTAGCACAGATACGCAGTATTTT
CASSLLRGTGSTDTQYF
>NA|NA|16|TRBV7-9|TRBJ1-4
TGTGCCAGCAGCTTGTTCAAGGGGGCAACTAATGAAAAACTGTTTTTT
CASSLFKGATNEKLFF
>NA|TRBD1|15|TRBV30|TRBJ1-6
TGTGCCTGGAGTGCCGGACAGGGAAGTAATTCACCCCTCCACTTT
CAWSAGQGSNSPLHF
>NA|NA|13|TRBV5-1|TRBJ1-6
TGCGCCAGCTCCTTGGGGGAGGGTTCACCCCTCCACTTT
CASSLGEGSPLHF
>NA|NA|12|TRBV30|TRBJ1-1
TGTGCCTGGAGGGAAGGGAACACTGAAGCTTTCTTT
CAWREGNTEAFF
>NA|NA|12|TRBV30|TRBJ2-5
TGTGCCTGGATCCGGGAGCAAGAGACCCAGTACTTC
CAWIREQETQYF
>NA|TRBD1|13|TRBV28|TRBJ1-2
TGTGCCAGCACCTCGGAGGGGGCGCTTGGCTACACCTTC
CASTSEGALGYTF
>NA|NA|14|TRBV5-5|TRBJ2-7
TGTGCCAGCAGCCTGGACGGGGGTCGATCCGAGCAGTACTTC
CASSLDGGRSEQYF
>NA|TRBD1|13|TRBV29-1|TRBJ1-2
TGCAGCGTTCGGACAGGGGGTTCCTATGGCTACACCTTC
CSVRTGGSYGYTF
>NA|TRBD1|15|TRBV6-5|TRBJ1-6
TGTGCCAGCAGTCCCACAGGGGAGATGAATTCACCCCTCCACTTT
CASSPTGEMNSPLHF
>NA|NA|15|TRBV7-9|TRBJ2-5
TGTGCCAGCAGCCTCCAACAGGGAAATTGGGAGACCCAGTACTTC
CASSLQQGNWETQYF
>NA|TRBD2|21|TRBV14|TRBJ2-1
TGTGCCAGCAGCCAAGAAAGGGGGTCCCGCTGGTCTAGCGGGGGCTACAATGAGCAGTTCTTC
CASSQERGSRWSSGGYNEQFF
>NA|NA|12|TRBV28|TRBJ2-1
TGTGCCAGCAGTCCCCCGGTCGGCGAGCAGTTCTTC
CASSPPVGEQFF
>NA|TRBD2|16|TRBV5-1|TRBJ2-3
TGCGCCAGCAGCTTGGCGACTAGCGGTTACACAGATACGCAGTATTTT
CASSLATSGYTDTQYF
>NA|TRBD1|16|TRBV28|TRBJ1-1
TGTGCCAGCTATTCTTCCCAGGGGGCGCGGGGCACTGAAGCTTTCTTT
CASYSSQGARGTEAFF
>NA|TRBD2|16|TRBV3-1/TRBV3-2|TRBJ2-7
TGTGCCAGCAGCCAAGATACGGGGGGGGCCTACTACGAGCAGTACTTC
CASSQDTGGAYYEQYF
>NA|TRBD2|17|TRBV19|TRBJ2-5
TGTGCCAGTAGTGGAGGCGGGCTAGCGGGGGAGCAAGAGACCCAGTACTTC
CASSGGGLAGEQETQYF
>NA|NA|14|TRBV19|TRBJ1-4
TGTGCCAGTAGTATCACAGGTTTAAAGGCAAAACTGTTTTTT
CASSITGLKAKLFF
>few|TRBD1|15|TRBV5-1|TRBJ2-1
TGCGCCAGCAGCCCAGGGGACAGGGAGATCTATAGGCAGTTCTTC
CASSPGDREIYRQFF
>NA|TRBD1|15|TRBV10-1|TRBJ2-3
TGCGCCAGCAGTCGTAGGGACAGGGGGGCAGATACGCAGTATTTT
CASSRRDRGADTQYF
>NA|TRBD1|17|TRBV5-8|TRBJ2-7
TGTGCCAGCAGCTTACAGACAGGGGCAATGAGCTCCTACGAGCAGTACTTC
CASSLQTGAMSSYEQYF
>NA|NA|15|TRBV10-2|TRBJ2-3
TGCGCCAGCGACGACCCTTCGGGAGGCACAGATACGCAGTATTTT
CASDDPSGGTDTQYF
>NA|NA|15|TRBV6-2/TRBV6-3|TRBJ2-7
TGTGCCAGCAGTTACTTTGAGGGGCTCTCCTACGAGCAGTACTTC
CASSYFEGLSYEQYF
>NA|TRBD1|17|TRBV3-1/TRBV3-2|TRBJ2-6
TGTGCCAGCAGATACGACAGGGGGCAATCTGGGGCCAACGTCCTGACTTTC
CASRYDRGQSGANVLTF
>NA|NA|11|TRBV29-1|TRBJ2-2
TGCAGCGTCGACGGGCCCGGGGAGCTGTTTTTT
CSVDGPGELFF
>NA|TRBD1|17|TRBV19|TRBJ1-5
TGTGCCAGTAATTCGGGACAGTTCTACGGTAGCAATCAGCCCCAGCATTTT
CASNSGQFYGSNQPQHF
>NA|NA|16|TRBV25-1|TRBJ1-2
TGTGCCAGCAGTGAATTCGGGGTCAGGGGTAGCTATGGCTACACCTTC
CASSEFGVRGSYGYTF
>NA|NA|12|TRBV12-3/TRBV12-4|TRBJ1-2
TGTGCCAGCAGTTTTAGTGACTATGGCTACACCTTC
CASSFSDYGYTF
>NA|NA|18|TRBV11-2|TRBJ2-7
TGTGCCAGCAGCTTAGGTAGGGGCGGGCGGGGCCCCTCCTACGAGCAGTACTTC
CASSLGRGGRGPSYEQYF
>once|NA|14|TRBV27|TRBJ1-2
TGTGCCAGCAGTTTGAGAGAGGTCGGCTATGGCTACACCTTC
CASSLREVGYGYTF
>NA|NA|12|TRBV7-9|TRBJ1-5
TGTGCCAGCAGCCAAGACGCACAGCCCCAGCATTTT
CASSQDAQPQHF